Listed below are T cell receptor beta chains from one sample, sequenced in a study of blood T cells in healthy people across ages. TCRdb ran MiXCR on the 5' RACE reads and lists one entry per CDR3 protein. The table shows fewer than 650,000 distinct CDR3 sequences, with about 29% occurring only once. The sample was also reused in another study, on T cells of mothers and their children.

The sample consisted of blood. The receptors originated from a boy aged 2-15 years in good health. CDR3s include the opening cysteine and the closing phenylalanine or tryptophan. D genes are given only for firm matches. Clone size, where shown, is once, few, many, or a class for clones that have expanded.

>NA|TRBJ1-5|TRBV6-5|TRBD1
TGTGCCTGCGCCCTACAGGGGAGTCAGCCCCAGCATTTT
CACALQGSQPQHF
>NA|TRBJ2-2|TRBV5-1|NA
TGCGCCAGCAGCTCTGGTCCTAACCCGAACACCGGGGAGCTGTTTTTT
CASSSGPNPNTGELFF
>NA|TRBJ1-4|TRBV27|NA
TGTGCCTCCGGGACGGGTAGGGAACTGTTTTTT
CASGTGRELFF
>few|TRBJ2-5|TRBV12-3/TRBV12-4|TRBD2
TGTGCCAGCACCCAGACTAGCGAAGAGACCCAGTACTTC
CASTQTSEETQYF
>NA|TRBJ2-6|TRBV12-3/TRBV12-4|NA
TGTGCCAGCACCTCATCTACTGGGGCCAACGTCCTGACTTTC
CASTSSTGANVLTF
>NA|TRBJ2-5|TRBV10-3|NA
TGTGCCATCAGCTACGACAAGATACAAGAGACCCAGTACTTC
CAISYDKIQETQYF
>NA|TRBJ2-1|TRBV11-2|TRBD1
TGTGCCAGCGAAAGGGGGACAGGGAAGGACAATGAGCAGTTCTTC
CASERGTGKDNEQFF
>NA|TRBJ2-1|TRBV7-2|NA
TGTGCCAGCAGCTTCCGAGCGAGGGACAATGAGCAGTTCTTC
CASSFRARDNEQFF
>NA|TRBJ2-1|TRBV7-2|NA
TGTGCCAGCAGCTTAGGTGGTGTTCAGCAGGGTGAGCAGTTCTTC
CASSLGGVQQGEQFF
>NA|TRBJ2-5|TRBV7-9|NA
TGTGCCAGCAGCGTACACACTGAGACCCAGTACTTC
CASSVHTETQYF
>NA|TRBJ1-1|TRBV4-3|NA
TGCGCCAGCAGCCAAGCGGGACTTTTGAACACTGAAGCTTTCTTT
CASSQAGLLNTEAFF
>few|TRBJ2-5|TRBV6-2/TRBV6-3|TRBD2
TGTGCCAGCAGTTACGCCCCCGGGACTAGCGGGGGGGCCAAAGAGACCCAGTACTTC
CASSYAPGTSGGAKETQYF
>NA|TRBJ2-7|TRBV7-2|TRBD2
TGTGCCAGCAGGAAGACTAGCGCCAACTACGAGCAGTACTTC
CASRKTSANYEQYF
>many|TRBJ2-1|TRBV29-1|TRBD2
TGCAGCGTTGAAATTCGACTAGCGGTATACAATGAGCAGTTCTTC
CSVEIRLAVYNEQFF
>few|TRBJ2-1|TRBV6-1|NA
TGTGCCAGCACTGACTTCGGGCAGTTCTTC
CASTDFGQFF
>NA|TRBJ1-2|TRBV14|NA
TGTGCCAGCAGCCACCGGACTTATGGCTACACCTTC
CASSHRTYGYTF
>few|TRBJ1-1|TRBV18|NA
TGTGCCAGCTCACTAAGGGCCACCCGGGGTACTGAAGCTTTCTTT
CASSLRATRGTEAFF
>few|TRBJ1-2|TRBV7-8|NA
TGTGCCAGCAGCCCCCGTGATCGGAGAATTTCCTATGGCTACACCTTC
CASSPRDRRISYGYTF
>NA|TRBJ2-3|TRBV4-3|NA
TGCGCCAGCAGCCAGACGGGAGCAGGGGGAGATACGCAGTATTTT
CASSQTGAGGDTQYF
>NA|TRBJ1-3|TRBV4-3|NA
TGCGCCAGCAGCCAAGAGGGCGACACCATATATTTT
CASSQEGDTIYF
>few|TRBJ2-7|TRBV7-8|NA
TGTGCCAGCAGCTTAAGTCCAGGCTACGAGCAGTACTTC
CASSLSPGYEQYF
>NA|TRBJ2-1|TRBV3-1|TRBD2
TGTGCCAGCAGCCAACCAGCGGGGGGCCACAATGAGCAGTTCTTC
CASSQPAGGHNEQFF
>NA|TRBJ1-1|TRBV5-1|NA
TGCGCCAGCAGCTTGCAGGGCCGGTTGGACACTGAAGCTTTCTTT
CASSLQGRLDTEAFF
>few|TRBJ1-2|TRBV13|NA
TGTGCCAGCAGCTTAGGGTCGGGACACTATGGCTACACCTTC
CASSLGSGHYGYTF
>NA|TRBJ2-7|TRBV12-3/TRBV12-4|NA
TGTGCCAGCAGTTTAGGGCTCTCGGTCTACGAGCAGTACTTC
CASSLGLSVYEQYF
>NA|TRBJ2-3|TRBV7-8|NA
TGTGCCAGCAGCTTAGGAATGGATACGCAGTATTTT
CASSLGMDTQYF
>NA|TRBJ2-1|TRBV5-1|NA
TGCGCCAGCAGCTTGGGGTGGTTGGTCGGTGAGCAGTTCTTC
CASSLGWLVGEQFF
>NA|TRBJ2-2|TRBV7-6|TRBD1
TGTGCCAGCTACTCCAGGACAGGATGGGGGGAGCTGTTTTTT
CASYSRTGWGELFF
>few|TRBJ2-2|TRBV9|NA
TGTGCCAGCAGCGTAGAGGTAGCGGTTACGAACACCGGGGAGCTGTTTTTT
CASSVEVAVTNTGELFF
>NA|TRBJ1-1|TRBV5-1|TRBD1
TGCGCCAGCAGCTTGGGGCGGGACAGCCAGGGGAACACTGAAGCTTTCTTT
CASSLGRDSQGNTEAFF
>NA|TRBJ2-3|TRBV12-3/TRBV12-4|NA
TGTGCCAGCTCCCCTGTGGGGGGCGGTACAGATACGCAGTATTTT
CASSPVGGGTDTQYF
>NA|TRBJ1-2|TRBV20-1|NA
TGCAGTGCTAGGGGAGGCCAGTTCTATGGCTACACCTTC
CSARGGQFYGYTF
>many|TRBJ2-5|TRBV29-1|TRBD1
TGCAGCGTCTTCCCTATGACAGGGGCCCAAGAGACCCAGTACTTC
CSVFPMTGAQETQYF
>NA|TRBJ1-4|TRBV27|NA
TGTGCCAGCAGTGTGGGTCGGGGAATGAGTGAAAAACTGTTTTTT
CASSVGRGMSEKLFF
>few|TRBJ2-7|TRBV29-1|NA
TGCAGCGTCGTCGCCTCCGGGACCGCCTTCTACGAGCAGTACTTC
CSVVASGTAFYEQYF
>once|TRBJ2-3|TRBV11-2|NA
TGTGCCAGCAGCTTCCAGAGAGATACGCAGTATTTT
CASSFQRDTQYF
>few|TRBJ2-7|TRBV6-5|NA
TGTGCCAGCATCGGACGGGCCCCTTACGAGCAGTACTTC
CASIGRAPYEQYF
>NA|TRBJ2-3|TRBV28|TRBD2
TGTGCCAGCAGAGAGCTAGCGGGGCCGATAGATACGCAGTATTTT
CASRELAGPIDTQYF
>NA|TRBJ2-1|TRBV5-4|TRBD1
TGTGCCAGCAGCCGGACAGGGGAGTCCTACAATGAGCAGTTCTTC
CASSRTGESYNEQFF
>NA|TRBJ1-2|TRBV15|NA
TGTGCCACCTCTGGGGGCACCTACGCCGGCTACACCTTC
CATSGGTYAGYTF
>few|TRBJ1-6|TRBV25-1|NA
TGTGCCAGCAGTGCCTCAGTGAATTCACCCCTCCACTTT
CASSASVNSPLHF
>NA|TRBJ2-5|TRBV7-2|TRBD1
TGTGCCAGCAGCTTAGGTGGGGGACAGGGCCTAGAGGAGACCCAGTACTTC
CASSLGGGQGLEETQYF
>NA|TRBJ2-5|TRBV21-1|NA
TGTGCCAGCAGCAAAAAAGTGAAGCTAGCGGGGGGATCACTCCAAGAGACCCAGTACTTC
CASSKKVKLAGGSLQETQYF
>NA|TRBJ1-1|TRBV28|NA
TGTGCCAGCAGTTTAGGAGGGGCGGCTGAAGCTTTCTTT
CASSLGGAAEAFF
>NA|TRBJ2-7|TRBV9|NA
TGTGCCAGCAGCGTGGGGGAGAGGGTCGGCGAGCAGTACTTC
CASSVGERVGEQYF
>few|TRBJ2-3|TRBV7-2|NA
TGTGCCAGCAGCTTAAACCCGCGCGGGGATACGCAGTATTTT
CASSLNPRGDTQYF
>NA|TRBJ2-4|TRBV6-5|TRBD2
TGTGCCACCTCCGGCGGGGGGGCGGACATTCAGTACTTC
CATSGGGADIQYF
>NA|TRBJ2-7|TRBV13|NA
TGTGCCAGCAGCACCCGGTCGGTTTACGAGCAGTACTTC
CASSTRSVYEQYF
>NA|TRBJ2-1|TRBV10-3|TRBD2
TGTGCCATCAGTGAGCGCCTAGCGGTCTACAATGAGCAGTTCTTC
CAISERLAVYNEQFF
>NA|TRBJ2-3|TRBV18|TRBD1
TGTGCCAGCTCACCAACCGGCAGGGGGTCATCAGATACGCAGTATTTT
CASSPTGRGSSDTQYF
>NA|TRBJ1-3|TRBV7-2|NA
TGTGCCAGCAGCCAGCGGGGCGGAAACACCATATATTTT
CASSQRGGNTIYF
>few|TRBJ2-7|TRBV5-5|NA
TGTGCCAGCAGCTTTCAGGGGATATGGGGGGGCGAGCAGTACTTC
CASSFQGIWGGEQYF
>NA|TRBJ2-3|TRBV12-3/TRBV12-4|NA
TGTGCCAGCAGTACCACCAGGAACACAGATACGCAGTATTTT
CASSTTRNTDTQYF